Following are 20 T cell receptor beta chains from one sample sequenced in a study of T cell responses to AZD1222 COVID-19 vaccine. Sequenced by immunoSEQ multiplex PCR; TCRdb stores in-frame clones only, minus some. The table shows over 150,000 clones, with 70% to 90% occurring only once. The specimen comprised peripheral blood, sampled 28 days after the second AZD1222 dose. These receptors were taken from an adult who received the AZD1222 COVID-19 vaccine.

The gene calls are TRBV30 and TRBJ1-2, with D possibly TRBD1 on 5 matching bases. Germline lookup yields CDR1 GTSNPN and CDR2 SVGIG (reference sequence). This CDR3 region has 11 residues. The V end lost 3 bases, the J end lost 7 bases, and 9 bases lay between the germline ends. CDR3 loop: CAWSRGGGYTF. CDR3 coding DNA: TGTGCCTGGAGCCGGGGGGGTGGCTACACCTTC.

The chain is built from TRBV30 and TRBJ2-7; D call uncertain. Germline V gives CDR1 GTSNPN, CDR2 SVGIG (reference sequence). The V and J ends lost 2 bases and 6 bases respectively, with 14 bases between them. The CDR3 is made up of 13 amino acids. The CDR3 here is CAWSFSGTGEQYF. The CDR3 DNA reads as TGTGCCTGGAGTTTCAGTGGAACGGGCGAGCAGTACTTC.

As to this clone: This CDR3 is also generated by other DNA sequences in the sample. The chain has TRBV14 and TRBJ1-2; D not resolved. The CDR3 is 13 amino acids. Between the trimmed V and J ends, which lost 1 base and 2 bases, there was a span of 5 bases. Germline V gene data show CDR1 as SGHDN and CDR2 as FVKESK. Here the CDR3 reads CASSQGGNYGYTF. In DNA, the CDR3 is TGTGCCAGCAGCCAAGGAGGGAACTATGGCTACACCTTC.

This rearrangement joins TRBV5-6 to TRBJ2-5; D not certain. CDR1 is SGHDT and CDR2 is YYEEEE in the germline V gene. The CDR3 contains 13 residues. The V gene lost 3 bases and the J gene lost 1 base, with 7 bases spanning the gap. CDR3 sequence reads: CASSSNTQETQYF. The CDR3 bases are TGTGCCAGCAGCTCCAATACCCAAGAGACCCAGTACTTC.

This chain links TRBV4-2 with TRBJ1-1, with TRBD1 identical over 8 bases. Germline CDR1 and CDR2: LGHNA and YNFKEQ. V dropped 0 bases and J dropped 8; count of bases not matched to a gene: 5. This CDR3 is 14 amino acids long. CDR3: CASSQDPQGAEAFF. CDR3 DNA sequence: TGTGCCAGCAGCCAAGATCCCCAGGGGGCCGAAGCTTTCTTT.

V gene TRBV7-3 combines with J gene TRBJ2-2; 7 nucleotides agree with TRBD1. After removal of 2 bases from V and 1 base from J, the junction contained 4 bases not matched to a gene. Germline CDR1 SGHTA, CDR2 FQGTGA. This CDR3 spans 16 amino acids. The CDR3 is CASSLQGTENTGELFF. The CDR3 DNA reads as TGTGCCAGCAGCTTACAAGGGACAGAGAACACCGGGGAGCTGTTTTTT.

A note on this clone: One junction end disagrees with the germline gene, perhaps due to a read error. This chain joins TRBV19 and TRBJ1-3, with a weak D call TRBD1 (6 bases). Germline CDR1 and CDR2: LNHDA and SQIVND (reference sequence). The CDR3 runs to 14 residues. CDR3 DNA sequence: TGTGCCAGCAGTACAGGGTTTTTCGGAAACACCATATATTTT. The encoded protein is CASSTGFFGNTIYF.

The chain combines TRBV14 with TRBJ2-3; D gene ambiguous. This CDR3 comprises 15 residues. Germline CDR1 SGHDN, CDR2 FVKESK. The V end lost 1 base, the J end lost 2 bases, and 10 bases lay between the germline ends. The DNA for the CDR3 is TGTGCCAGCAGCCAAGTGTCACTGTTCACAGATACGCAGTATTTT. Translation gives CASSQVSLFTDTQYF.

The V gene is TRBV27, the J gene TRBJ2-7, with D possibly TRBD1 on 6 matching bases. V lost 4 bases, J lost 3 bases, and 16 bases lay in between. Germline V gene sequence: CDR1 MNHEY, CDR2 SMNVEV (reference sequence). The CDR3 is 15 residues long. The CDR3 nucleotides read TGTGCCAGCAGTTCTAAGGGGGTTCCAGGCTACGAGCAGTACTTC. This gives the protein CASSSKGVPGYEQYF.

This chain connects TRBV9 to TRBJ2-4; D is undetermined. CDR1 SGDLS and CDR2 YYNGEE come from the germline V gene. The V end was cut by 0 bases, the J end by 8 bases, with 9 bases between. CDR3 length equals 13 residues. As DNA, the CDR3 is TGTGCCAGCAGCGTAGATGTAGGGCACATTCAGTACTTC. Protein sequence: CASSVDVGHIQYF.

This clone turned up a few times. The chain combines TRBV11-2 with TRBJ2-7; TRBD1 aligns across 12 bases. V trimming: 5 bases; J trimming: 6 bases; junction bases outside the gene matches: 8. The CDR3 is 15 amino acids. Germline lookup yields CDR1 SGHAT and CDR2 FQNNGV. The CDR3 here is CASSHRWDRGREQYF. CDR3 sequence (DNA): TGTGCCAGCAGCCACAGATGGGACAGGGGGCGCGAGCAGTACTTC.

The chain uses TRBV10-3 and TRBJ1-2, with D hard to call. Trimming left V 5 bases short and J 5 bases short, with 9 bases between. Looked up from germline, CDR1 is ENHRY and CDR2 is SYGVKD. CDR3 length: 12 residues. CDR3 sequence reads: CAISSAEYGYTF. CDR3 bases: TGTGCCATCAGTTCGGCTGAGTATGGCTACACCTTC.

This clone was seen just once. The rearrangement links TRBV10-3 to TRBJ1-1; D is uncertain. Looked up from germline, CDR1 is ENHRY and CDR2 is SYGVKD. With 0 bases removed from V and 1 base from J, the gap between germline ends came to 6 bases. The CDR3 consists of 14 residues. This chain's CDR3 is CAISESMGNTEAFF. CDR3 sequence (DNA): TGTGCCATCAGTGAGTCTATGGGGAACACTGAAGCTTTCTTT.

The J gene is TRBJ2-5, the V gene TRBV3-1 (or the pseudogene TRBV3-2), with TRBD1 matching over 11 bases. This CDR3 is 18 amino acids long. V lost 4 bases to trimming and J lost 2 bases; unmatched junction nucleotides: 12. Per the germline V gene, CDR1 is LGHDT and CDR2 is YNNKEL (reference sequence). The CDR3 is CASSPRTGGFRPQETQYF. The CDR3 bases are TGTGCCAGCAGCCCCCGGACAGGGGGCTTTCGCCCGCAAGAGACCCAGTACTTC.

The rearrangement uses TRBV3-1 (or the pseudogene TRBV3-2) and TRBJ1-2; no definite D call. The CDR3 loop spans 14 amino acids. Trimming cost V 4 bases and J 4 bases, with 13 bases left between them. Germline CDR1 is LGHDT and CDR2 is YNNKEL (reference sequence). The CDR3 bases are TGTGCCAGCAGCCGTGCAGGTGTGATCTATGGCTACACCTTC. It yields the protein CASSRAGVIYGYTF.

The chain employs TRBV7-3 and TRBJ2-3; D may correspond to TRBD1 or TRBD2 (6 bases each). V lost 8 bases, J lost 6 bases, and 24 bases lay in between. This CDR3 has 16 residues. In germline, CDR1 is SGHTA, CDR2 FQGTGA. For the CDR3, the DNA is TGTGCCAGCTCTACCCTTGGAACGGGGGCCTGGGATACGCAGTATTTT. It codes for CASSTLGTGAWDTQYF.

V is TRBV6-6 and J is TRBJ1-1; no clear D gene. Germline values: CDR1 MNHNY, CDR2 SVGAGI (reference sequence). The CDR3 spans 11 residues. V was cut by 4 bases and J by 7 bases, with 7 bases left in between. The CDR3 region is CASSSLSEAFF. DNA for the CDR3: TGTGCCAGCAGTTCCCTAAGTGAAGCTTTCTTT.

The CDR3 nucleotides read TGTGCCACCGGGACTAGCGGGGGGGCAGATACGCAGTATTTT. Translating it yields CATGTSGGADTQYF. The J gene is TRBJ2-3, the V gene TRBV5-4, with 16 bases lining up with TRBD2. The J segment lost 4 bases and the V segment lost 9 bases, leaving 2 bases of the junction unmatched. The germline CDR1 and CDR2 sequences are SGHNT and YYREEE (reference sequence). The CDR3 covers 14 residues.

This chain joins TRBV11-2 and TRBJ2-3; D might be TRBD2 (6 bases). The germline V and J ends were trimmed by 6 bases and 4 bases, with 20 bases remaining between them. CDR3 length: 16 amino acids. The germline V gene encodes CDR1 SGHAT and CDR2 FQNNGV. CDR3 sequence (DNA): TGTGCCAGCAGACGACTCGGGCTAGCGTCGGCAGATACGCAGTATTTT. Amino acids: CASRRLGLASADTQYF. The full variable domain, rest sourced from reference TRBV11-2 and TRBJ2-3, is EAGVAQSPRYKIIEKRQSVAFWCNPISGHATLYWYQQILGQGPKLLIQFQNNGVVDDSQLPKDRFSAERLKGVDSTLKIQPAKLEDSAVYLCASRRLGLASADTQYFGPGTRLTVL.

This clone was picked up one time. This chain connects TRBV28 to TRBJ1-2; D is unclear. The CDR3 is 14 residues long. Germline CDR1 MDHEN, CDR2 SYDVKM. With 3 bases removed from V and 2 bases from J, the gap between germline ends came to 10 bases. The CDR3 here is CASSFHQLNYGYTF. As DNA, the CDR3 is TGTGCCAGCAGTTTCCACCAGTTGAACTATGGCTACACCTTC.